The source of this T cell receptor beta chain is a study of STAT5B mutations in CD4+ large granular lymphocyte leukemia. Controls came from buffy coats of healthy blood donors. This clone was detected only a few times. In the original analysis: A productive frequency of 2.59 x 10-5 was the lowest detectable. The assay was immunoSEQ multiplex PCR, and TCRdb's table has in-frame clones only and misses some. That table furnishes V, J and clone size, whereas the DNA furnished D and trimming. The data contain some 34,000 clones, roughly 76% of them singletons. This clonotype was sampled from a human donor in good health. Material for sequencing was CD4+ T cells from blood buffy coats.

The CDR3 region has the DNA TGTGCCAGTAGTCCGAACAGGGGAACTAATGAAAAACTGTTTTTT. Protein product: CASSPNRGTNEKLFF. This chain links TRBV19 with TRBJ1-4; 7 nucleotides align to TRBD1. The CDR3 totals 15 residues. CDR1 is LNHDA and CDR2 is SQIVND in the germline V gene (reference sequence). Trimming took 5 bases from V and 1 from J; bases not matched to a gene: 4.